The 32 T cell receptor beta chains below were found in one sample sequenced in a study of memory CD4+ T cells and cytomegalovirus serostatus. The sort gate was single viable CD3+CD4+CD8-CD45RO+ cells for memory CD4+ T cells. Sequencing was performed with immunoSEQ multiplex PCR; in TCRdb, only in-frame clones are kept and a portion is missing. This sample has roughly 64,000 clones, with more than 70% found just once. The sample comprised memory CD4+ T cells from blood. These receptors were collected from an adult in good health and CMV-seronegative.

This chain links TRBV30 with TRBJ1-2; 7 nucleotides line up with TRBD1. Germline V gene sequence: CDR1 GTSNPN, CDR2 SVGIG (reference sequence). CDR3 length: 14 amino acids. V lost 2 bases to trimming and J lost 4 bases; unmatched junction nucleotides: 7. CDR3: CAWSQGGGSYGYTF. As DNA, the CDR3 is TGTGCCTGGAGTCAGGGGGGGGGCTCCTATGGCTACACCTTC.

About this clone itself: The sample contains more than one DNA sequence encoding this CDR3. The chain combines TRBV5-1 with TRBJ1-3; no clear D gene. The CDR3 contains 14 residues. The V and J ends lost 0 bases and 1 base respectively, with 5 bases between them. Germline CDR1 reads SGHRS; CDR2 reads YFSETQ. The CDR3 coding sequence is TGCGCCAGCAGCTTGGCCGGATCTGGAAACACCATATATTTT. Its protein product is CASSLAGSGNTIYF.

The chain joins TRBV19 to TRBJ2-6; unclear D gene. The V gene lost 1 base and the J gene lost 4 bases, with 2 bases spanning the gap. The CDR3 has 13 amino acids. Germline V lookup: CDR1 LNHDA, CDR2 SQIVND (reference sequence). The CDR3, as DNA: TGTGCCAGTAGTATAGGAGGGGCCAACGTCCTGACTTTC. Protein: CASSIGGANVLTF.

CDR3 sequence reads: CASSLRGGRGYEQYF. In DNA, the CDR3 is TGTGCCAGCAGCTTAAGGGGGGGAAGAGGCTACGAGCAGTACTTC. The gene calls are TRBV7-9 and TRBJ2-7; tentatively, D is TRBD2 (7 bases). Germline assignment: CDR1 SEHNR and CDR2 FQNEAQ (reference sequence). V dropped 2 bases and J dropped 3 bases, with 14 bases sitting between them. This CDR3 region has 15 residues.

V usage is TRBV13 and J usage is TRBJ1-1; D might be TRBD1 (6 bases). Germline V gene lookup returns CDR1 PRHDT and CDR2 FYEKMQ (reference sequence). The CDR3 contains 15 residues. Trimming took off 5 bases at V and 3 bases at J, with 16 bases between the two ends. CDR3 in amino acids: CASSGTQAKDTEAFF. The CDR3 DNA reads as TGTGCCAGCAGCGGGACACAGGCAAAGGACACTGAAGCTTTCTTT.

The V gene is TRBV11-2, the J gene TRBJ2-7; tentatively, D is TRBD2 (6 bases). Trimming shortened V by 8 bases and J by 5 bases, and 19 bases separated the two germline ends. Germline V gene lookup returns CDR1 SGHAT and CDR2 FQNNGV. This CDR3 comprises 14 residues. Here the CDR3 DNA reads TGTGCCAGCGGGATCCGTCTAGCGACCCACGAGCAGTACTTC. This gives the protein CASGIRLATHEQYF.

The CDR3 sequence: CASSFSWISTDTQYF. In DNA form, the CDR3 reads TGTGCCAGCAGTTTTAGCTGGATTTCCACAGATACGCAGTATTTT. This rearrangement joins TRBV27 to TRBJ2-3; no clear D gene. Germline V gene data show CDR1 as MNHEY and CDR2 as SMNVEV (reference sequence). The CDR3 has 15 amino acids. Trimming left V 3 bases short and J 2 bases short, with 12 bases between.

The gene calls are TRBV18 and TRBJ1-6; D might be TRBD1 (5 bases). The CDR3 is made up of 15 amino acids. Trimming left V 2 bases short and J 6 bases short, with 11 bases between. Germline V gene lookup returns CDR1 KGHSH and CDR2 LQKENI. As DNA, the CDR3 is TGTGCCAGCTCACCATACGGGGCGATTAATTCACCCCTCCACTTT. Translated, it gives CASSPYGAINSPLHF. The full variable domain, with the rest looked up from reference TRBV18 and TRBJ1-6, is NAGVMQNPRHLVRRRGQEARLRCSPMKGHSHVYWYRQLPEEGLKFMVYLQKENIIDESGMPKERFSAEFPKEGPSILRIQQVVRGDSAAYFCASSPYGAINSPLHFGNGTRLTVT.

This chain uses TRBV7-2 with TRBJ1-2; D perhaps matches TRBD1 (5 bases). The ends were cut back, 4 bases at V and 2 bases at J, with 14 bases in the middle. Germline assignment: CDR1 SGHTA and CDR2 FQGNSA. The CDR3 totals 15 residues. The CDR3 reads CASSSLTVLNYGYTF. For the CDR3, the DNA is TGTGCCAGCAGCTCATTGACAGTCCTCAACTATGGCTACACCTTC.

CDR3 coding DNA: TGTGCCAGCAGTAAACGGGACCAAGAGACCCAGTACTTC. Residues: CASSKRDQETQYF. The chain recombines TRBV25-1 with TRBJ2-5; D ambiguous. Per the germline V gene, CDR1 is MGHDK and CDR2 is SYGVNS. Trimming removed 5 bases from V and 0 bases from J, with 7 bases in between. CDR3 size: 13 residues.

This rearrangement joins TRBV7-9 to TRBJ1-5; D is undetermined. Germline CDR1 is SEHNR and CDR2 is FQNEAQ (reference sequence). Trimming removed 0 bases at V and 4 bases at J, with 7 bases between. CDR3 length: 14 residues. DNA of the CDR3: TGTGCCAGCAGCTTAGCGGAGTATAATCAGCCCCAGCATTTT. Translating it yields CASSLAEYNQPQHF.

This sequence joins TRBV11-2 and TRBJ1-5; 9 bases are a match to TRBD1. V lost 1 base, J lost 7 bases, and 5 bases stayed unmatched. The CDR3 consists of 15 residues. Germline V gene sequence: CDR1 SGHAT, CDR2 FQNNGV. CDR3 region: CASSLGGQGPQPQHF. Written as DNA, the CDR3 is TGTGCCAGCAGCTTAGGGGGACAGGGCCCACAGCCCCAGCATTTT.

The CDR3 protein is CASNTGVGSNQPQHF. For the CDR3, the DNA is TGTGCCAGTAATACAGGGGTAGGAAGCAATCAGCCCCAGCATTTT. The chain employs TRBV27 and TRBJ1-5, with TRBD1 matching 7 bases. The CDR3 is 15 amino acids. Germline CDR1 is MNHEY and CDR2 is SMNVEV (reference sequence). Trimming took 9 bases from V and 1 from J; bases not matched to a gene: 9.

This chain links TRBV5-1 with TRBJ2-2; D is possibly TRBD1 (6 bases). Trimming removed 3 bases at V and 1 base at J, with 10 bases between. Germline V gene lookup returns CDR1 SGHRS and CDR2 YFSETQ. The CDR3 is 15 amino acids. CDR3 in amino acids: CASSSARGNTGELFF. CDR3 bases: TGCGCCAGCAGCTCGGCCAGGGGGAACACCGGGGAGCTGTTTTTT.

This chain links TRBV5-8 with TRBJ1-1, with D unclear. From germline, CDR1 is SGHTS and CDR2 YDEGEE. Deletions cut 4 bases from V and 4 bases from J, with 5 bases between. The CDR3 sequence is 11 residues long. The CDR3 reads CASSLTTEAFF. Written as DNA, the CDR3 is TGTGCCAGCAGCCTGACCACTGAAGCTTTCTTT.

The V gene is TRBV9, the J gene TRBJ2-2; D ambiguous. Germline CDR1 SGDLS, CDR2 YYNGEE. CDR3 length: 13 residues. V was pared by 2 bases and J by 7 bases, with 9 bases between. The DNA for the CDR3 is TGTGCCAGCAGCGTGCGGTCCAACGGGGAGCTGTTTTTT. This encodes CASSVRSNGELFF.

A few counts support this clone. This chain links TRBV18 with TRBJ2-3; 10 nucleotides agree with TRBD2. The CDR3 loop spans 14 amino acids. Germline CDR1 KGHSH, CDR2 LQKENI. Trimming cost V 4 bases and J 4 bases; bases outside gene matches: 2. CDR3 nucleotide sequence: TGTGCCAGCTCACAGGGACTAGCGTCAGATACGCAGTATTTT. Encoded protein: CASSQGLASDTQYF.

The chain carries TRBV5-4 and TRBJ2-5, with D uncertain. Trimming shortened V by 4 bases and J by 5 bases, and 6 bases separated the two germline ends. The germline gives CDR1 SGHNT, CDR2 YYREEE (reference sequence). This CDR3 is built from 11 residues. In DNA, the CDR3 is TGTGCCAGCAGCCGCGAGGAGACCCAGTACTTC. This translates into CASSREETQYF.

The CDR3 protein is CASSEQGGVNTEAFF. CDR3 nucleotides: TGTGCCAGCAGTGAACAGGGGGGAGTGAACACTGAAGCTTTCTTT. The gene calls are TRBV6-1 and TRBJ1-1, with TRBD1 matching over 7 bases. Germline loops: CDR1 MNHNS, CDR2 SASEGT. Unmatched junction bases numbered 3, after V lost 2 bases and J lost 0 bases. CDR3 length equals 15 residues.

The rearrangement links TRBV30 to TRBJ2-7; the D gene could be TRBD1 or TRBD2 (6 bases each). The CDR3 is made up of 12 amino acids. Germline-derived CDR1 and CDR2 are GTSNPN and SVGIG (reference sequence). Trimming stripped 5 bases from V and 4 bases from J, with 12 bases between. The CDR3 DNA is TGTGCCTGGCTCCGGGGGCCTTACGAGCAGTACTTC. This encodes CAWLRGPYEQYF. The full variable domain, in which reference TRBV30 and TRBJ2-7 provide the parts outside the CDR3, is SQTIHQWPATLVQPVGSPLSLECTVEGTSNPNLYWYRQAAGRGLQLLFYSVGIGQISSEVPQNLSASRPQDRQFILSSKKLLLSDSGFYLCAWLRGPYEQYFGPGTRLTVT.

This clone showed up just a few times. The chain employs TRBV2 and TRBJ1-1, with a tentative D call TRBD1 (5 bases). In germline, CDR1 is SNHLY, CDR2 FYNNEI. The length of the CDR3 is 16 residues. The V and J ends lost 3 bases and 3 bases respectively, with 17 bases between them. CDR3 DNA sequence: TGTGCCAGCAGTGATCTTCGCAGGGCGGTAGACACTGAAGCTTTCTTT. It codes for CASSDLRRAVDTEAFF.

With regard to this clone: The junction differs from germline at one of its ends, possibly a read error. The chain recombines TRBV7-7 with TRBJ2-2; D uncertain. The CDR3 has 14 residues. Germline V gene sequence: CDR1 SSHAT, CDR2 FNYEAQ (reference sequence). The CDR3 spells CASSSDKTTGELFF. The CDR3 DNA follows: TGTGCTAGCAGCTCAGACAAAACCACCGGGGAGCTGTTTTTT. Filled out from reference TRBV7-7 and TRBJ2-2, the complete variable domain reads GAGVSQSPRYKVTKRGQDVTLRCDPISSHATLYWYQQALGQGPEFLTYFNYEAQPDKSGLPSDRFSAERPEGSISTLTIQRTEQRDSAMYRCASSSDKTTGELFFGEGSRLTVL.

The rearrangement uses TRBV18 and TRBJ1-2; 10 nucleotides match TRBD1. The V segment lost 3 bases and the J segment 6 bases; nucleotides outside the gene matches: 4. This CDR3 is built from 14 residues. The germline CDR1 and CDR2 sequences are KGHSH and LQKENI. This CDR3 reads CASSPKGTGDGYTF. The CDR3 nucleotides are TGTGCCAGCTCACCGAAGGGGACAGGGGATGGCTACACCTTC.

Here the CDR3 reads CASRTIQTKGRNEQFF. The CDR3 bases are TGTGCCAGCAGGACGATACAGACCAAGGGGCGCAATGAGCAGTTCTTC. The chain is built from TRBV6-6 and TRBJ2-1, with TRBD1 as a possible D gene (5 bases). This CDR3 comprises 16 residues. V lost 6 bases and J 6 bases, leaving 21 bases between the germline ends. Germline V gene sequence: CDR1 MNHNY, CDR2 SVGAGI (reference sequence).

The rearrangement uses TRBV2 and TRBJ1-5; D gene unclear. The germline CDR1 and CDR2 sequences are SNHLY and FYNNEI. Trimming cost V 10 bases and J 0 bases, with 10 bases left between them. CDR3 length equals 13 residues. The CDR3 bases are TGTGCCACCGAAGCCGATAGCAATCAGCCCCAGCATTTT. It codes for CATEADSNQPQHF.

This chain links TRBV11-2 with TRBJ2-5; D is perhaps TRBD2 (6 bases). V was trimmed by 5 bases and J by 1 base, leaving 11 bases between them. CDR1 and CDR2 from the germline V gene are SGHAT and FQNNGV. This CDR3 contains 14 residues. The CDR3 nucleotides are TGTGCCAGCAGCCGAGCTAGCGCCCAAGAGACCCAGTACTTC. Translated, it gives CASSRASAQETQYF.

The chain's CDR3 is CASSEQGDYGYTF. The CDR3 DNA is TGTGCCAGCAGTGAACAGGGGGACTATGGCTACACCTTC. The V gene is TRBV6-1, the J gene TRBJ1-2, with 7 bases matching TRBD1. Trimming took 2 bases from V and 3 from J; bases not matched to a gene: 0. This CDR3 spans 13 amino acids. The germline gives CDR1 MNHNS, CDR2 SASEGT.

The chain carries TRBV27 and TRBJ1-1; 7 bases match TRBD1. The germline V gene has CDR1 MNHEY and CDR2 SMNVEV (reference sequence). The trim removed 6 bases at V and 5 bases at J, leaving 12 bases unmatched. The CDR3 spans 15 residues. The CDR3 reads CASRTLGGGLTEAFF. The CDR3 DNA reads TGTGCCAGCAGAACCTTAGGGGGCGGGTTGACTGAAGCTTTCTTT.

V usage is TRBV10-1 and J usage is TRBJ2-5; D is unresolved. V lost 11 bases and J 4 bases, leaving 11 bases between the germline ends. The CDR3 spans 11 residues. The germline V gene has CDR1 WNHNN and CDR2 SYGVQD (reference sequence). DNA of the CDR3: TGCGCCGGCCAGGAAGGAGAGACCCAGTACTTC. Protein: CAGQEGETQYF.

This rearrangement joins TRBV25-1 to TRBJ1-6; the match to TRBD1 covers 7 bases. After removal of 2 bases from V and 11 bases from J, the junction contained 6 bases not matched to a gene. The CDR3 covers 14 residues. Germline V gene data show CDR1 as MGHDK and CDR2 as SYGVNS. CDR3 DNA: TGTGCCAGCAGTGAAACGGACAGGTTCGCACCCCTCCACTTT. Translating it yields CASSETDRFAPLHF.

The CDR3 coding sequence is TGCGCCAGCAGTCTTAGTAGCTCTGGGGCCAACGTCCTGACTTTC. It codes for CASSLSSSGANVLTF. This sequence joins TRBV10-2 and TRBJ2-6; D call uncertain. CDR1 WSHSY and CDR2 SAAADI come from the germline V gene. This CDR3 contains 15 residues. Trimming stripped 5 bases from V and 0 bases from J, with 8 bases between.

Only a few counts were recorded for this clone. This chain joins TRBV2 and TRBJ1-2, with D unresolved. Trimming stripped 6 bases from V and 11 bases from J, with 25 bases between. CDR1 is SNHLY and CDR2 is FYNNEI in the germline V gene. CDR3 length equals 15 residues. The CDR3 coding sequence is TGTGCCAGCAGCGTAAACCCCGGCGGCCTTAAGGGATACACCTTC. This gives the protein CASSVNPGGLKGYTF.